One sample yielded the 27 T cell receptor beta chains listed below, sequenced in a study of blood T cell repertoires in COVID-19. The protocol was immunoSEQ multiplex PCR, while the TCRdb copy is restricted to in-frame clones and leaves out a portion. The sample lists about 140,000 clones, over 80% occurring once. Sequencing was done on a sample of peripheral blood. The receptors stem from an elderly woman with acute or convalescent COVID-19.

CDR3 in amino acids: CASSLVGQGGYRTLHF. The CDR3 DNA reads TGTGCCAGCAGCTTAGTTGGACAGGGGGGATATCGGACCCTCCACTTT. The rearrangement links TRBV13 to TRBJ1-6, with 10 bases fitting TRBD1. The CDR3 has 16 amino acids. The J segment lost 14 bases and the V segment lost 1 base, leaving 11 bases of the junction unmatched. Germline assignment: CDR1 PRHDT and CDR2 FYEKMQ (reference sequence).

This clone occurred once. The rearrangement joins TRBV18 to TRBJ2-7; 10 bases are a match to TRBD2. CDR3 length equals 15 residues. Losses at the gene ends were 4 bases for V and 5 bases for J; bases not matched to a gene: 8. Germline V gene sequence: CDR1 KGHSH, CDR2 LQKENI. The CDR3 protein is CASSLKAGGVNEQYF. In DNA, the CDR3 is TGTGCCAGCTCACTGAAAGCGGGGGGGGTGAACGAGCAGTACTTC.

The CDR3 DNA reads as TGTGCCAGTAGCTGGGACAGGGGTGCAGATAATTCACCCCTCCACTTT. Protein: CASSWDRGADNSPLHF. V is TRBV19 and J is TRBJ1-6; 10 bases map to TRBD1. The trim removed 6 bases at V and 5 bases at J, leaving 7 bases unmatched. CDR1 is LNHDA, CDR2 SQIVND, per germline (reference sequence). The CDR3 contains 16 residues. The whole variable domain, remainder taken from reference TRBV19 and TRBJ1-6, is DGGITQSPKYLFRKEGQNVTLSCEQNLNHDAMYWYRQDPGQGLRLIYYSQIVNDFQKGDIAEGYSVSREKKESFPLTVTSAQKNPTAFYLCASSWDRGADNSPLHFGNGTRLTVT.

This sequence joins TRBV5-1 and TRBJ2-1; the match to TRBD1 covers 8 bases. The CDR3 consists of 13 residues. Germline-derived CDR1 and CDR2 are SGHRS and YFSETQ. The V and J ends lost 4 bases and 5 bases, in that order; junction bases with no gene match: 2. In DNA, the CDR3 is TGCGCCAGCAGCACACAGGGGGACAATGAGCAGTTCTTC. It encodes CASSTQGDNEQFF.

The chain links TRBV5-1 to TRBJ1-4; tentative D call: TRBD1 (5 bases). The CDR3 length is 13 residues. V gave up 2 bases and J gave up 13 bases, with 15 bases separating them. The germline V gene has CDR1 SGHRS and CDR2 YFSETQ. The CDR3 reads CASSFDGLGGLFF. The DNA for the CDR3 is TGCGCCAGCAGCTTCGACGGCCTGGGGGGACTGTTTTTT.

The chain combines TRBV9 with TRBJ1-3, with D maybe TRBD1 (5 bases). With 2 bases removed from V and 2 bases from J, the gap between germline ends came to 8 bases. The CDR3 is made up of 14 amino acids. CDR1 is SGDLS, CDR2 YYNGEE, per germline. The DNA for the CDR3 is TGTGCCAGCAGCGTGTGGGGGGCTGGAAACACCATATATTTT. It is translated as CASSVWGAGNTIYF.

The CDR3 region is CASSLVGTSGGLDTQYF. CDR3 DNA sequence: TGTGCCAGCAGCTTAGTTGGGACTAGCGGGGGCCTGGATACGCAGTATTTT. The chain couples TRBV11-2 to TRBJ2-3; 14 bases are shared with TRBD2. J was trimmed by 6 bases and V by 1 base; bases with no gene match: 6. Germline-derived CDR1 and CDR2 are SGHAT and FQNNGV. The CDR3 spans 17 residues. Drawing the rest from reference TRBV11-2 and TRBJ2-3, the complete variable domain is EAGVAQSPRYKIIEKRQSVAFWCNPISGHATLYWYQQILGQGPKLLIQFQNNGVVDDSQLPKDRFSAERLKGVDSTLKIQPAKLEDSAVYLCASSLVGTSGGLDTQYFGPGTRLTVL.

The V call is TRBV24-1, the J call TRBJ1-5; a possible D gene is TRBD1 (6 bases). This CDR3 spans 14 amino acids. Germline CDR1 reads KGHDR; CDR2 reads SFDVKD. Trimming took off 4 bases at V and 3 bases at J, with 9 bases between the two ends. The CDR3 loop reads CATSDWTANQPQHF. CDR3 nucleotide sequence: TGTGCCACCAGTGACTGGACAGCCAATCAGCCCCAGCATTTT.

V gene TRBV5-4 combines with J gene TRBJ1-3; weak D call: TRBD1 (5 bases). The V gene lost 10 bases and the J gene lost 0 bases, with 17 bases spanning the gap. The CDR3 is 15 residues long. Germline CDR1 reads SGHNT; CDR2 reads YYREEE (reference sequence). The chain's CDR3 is CASKPGGDSGNTIYF. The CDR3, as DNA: TGTGCCTCCAAGCCCGGGGGGGACTCTGGAAACACCATATATTTT.

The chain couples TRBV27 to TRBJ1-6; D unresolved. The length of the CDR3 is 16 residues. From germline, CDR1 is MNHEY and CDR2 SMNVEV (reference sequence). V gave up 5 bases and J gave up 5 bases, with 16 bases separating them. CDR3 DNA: TGTGCCAGCAGTCTTACCCTCAAGGCGGATAATTCACCCCTCCACTTT. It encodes CASSLTLKADNSPLHF.

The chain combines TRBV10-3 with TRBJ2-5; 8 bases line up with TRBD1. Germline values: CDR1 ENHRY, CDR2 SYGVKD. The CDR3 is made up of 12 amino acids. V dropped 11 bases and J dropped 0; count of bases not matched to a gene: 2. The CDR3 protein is CASGGYQETQYF. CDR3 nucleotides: TGTGCCTCAGGGGGCTACCAAGAGACCCAGTACTTC.

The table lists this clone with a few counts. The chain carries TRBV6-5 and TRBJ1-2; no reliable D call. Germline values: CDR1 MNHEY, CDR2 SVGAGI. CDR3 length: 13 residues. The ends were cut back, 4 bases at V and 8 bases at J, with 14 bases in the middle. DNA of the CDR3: TGTGCCAGCAGTTTCCGGGGTTCTAGAGGCTACACCTTC. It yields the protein CASSFRGSRGYTF.

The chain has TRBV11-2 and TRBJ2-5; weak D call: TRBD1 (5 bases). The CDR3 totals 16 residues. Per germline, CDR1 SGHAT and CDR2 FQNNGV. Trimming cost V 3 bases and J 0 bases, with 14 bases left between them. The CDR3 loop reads CASSLGETVYQETQYF. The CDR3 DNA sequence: TGTGCCAGCAGCTTGGGTGAGACAGTCTACCAAGAGACCCAGTACTTC.

CDR3 amino acids: CASSRGLATNEQYF. DNA of the CDR3: TGTGCCAGCTCACGGGGACTAGCGACGAACGAGCAGTACTTC. This sequence joins TRBV18 and TRBJ2-7; 10 bases are a match to TRBD2. The CDR3 has 14 residues. Trimming cost V 4 bases and J 5 bases; bases outside gene matches: 5. Germline V gives CDR1 KGHSH, CDR2 LQKENI.

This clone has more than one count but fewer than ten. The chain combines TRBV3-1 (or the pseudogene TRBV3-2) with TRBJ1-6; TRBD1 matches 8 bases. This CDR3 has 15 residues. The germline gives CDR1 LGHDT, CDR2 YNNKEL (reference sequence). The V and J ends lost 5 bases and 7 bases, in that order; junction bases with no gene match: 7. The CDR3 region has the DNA TGTGCCAGCAGCACAAACGGGGACAGGAATTCACCCCTCCACTTT. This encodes CASSTNGDRNSPLHF.

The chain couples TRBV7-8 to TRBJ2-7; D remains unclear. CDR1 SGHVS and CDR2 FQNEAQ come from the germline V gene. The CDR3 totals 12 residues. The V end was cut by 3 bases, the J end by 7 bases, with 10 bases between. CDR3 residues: CASSFHDSEQYF. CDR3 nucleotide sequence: TGTGCCAGCAGCTTCCACGACTCGGAGCAGTACTTC.

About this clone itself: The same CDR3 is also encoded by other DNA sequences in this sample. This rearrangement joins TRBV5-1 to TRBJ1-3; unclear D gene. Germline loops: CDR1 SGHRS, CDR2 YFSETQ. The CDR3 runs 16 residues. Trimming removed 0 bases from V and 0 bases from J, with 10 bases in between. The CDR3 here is CASSLGGRSSGNTIYF. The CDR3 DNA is TGCGCCAGCAGCTTGGGCGGTAGGAGCTCTGGAAACACCATATATTTT.

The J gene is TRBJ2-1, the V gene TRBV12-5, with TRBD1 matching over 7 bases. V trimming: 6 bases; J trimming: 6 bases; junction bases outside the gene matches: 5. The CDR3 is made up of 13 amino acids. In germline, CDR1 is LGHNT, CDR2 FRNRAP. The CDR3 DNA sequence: TGTGCTAGTGGATCGCAGGGGGTCAATGAGCAGTTCTTC. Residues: CASGSQGVNEQFF.

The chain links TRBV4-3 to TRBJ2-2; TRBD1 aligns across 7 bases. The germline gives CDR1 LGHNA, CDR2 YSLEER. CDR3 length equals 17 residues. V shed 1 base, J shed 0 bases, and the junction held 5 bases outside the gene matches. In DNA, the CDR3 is TGCGCCAGCAGCCAAGGCCAGACAGGGCCGAACACCGGGGAGCTGTTTTTT. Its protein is CASSQGQTGPNTGELFF.

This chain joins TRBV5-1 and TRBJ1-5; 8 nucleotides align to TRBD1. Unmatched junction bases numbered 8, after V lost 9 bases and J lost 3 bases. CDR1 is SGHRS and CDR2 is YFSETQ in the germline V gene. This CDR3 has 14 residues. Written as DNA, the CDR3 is TGCGCCACCGTTCAGGGGGCTGACAATCAGCCCCAGCATTTT. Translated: CATVQGADNQPQHF.

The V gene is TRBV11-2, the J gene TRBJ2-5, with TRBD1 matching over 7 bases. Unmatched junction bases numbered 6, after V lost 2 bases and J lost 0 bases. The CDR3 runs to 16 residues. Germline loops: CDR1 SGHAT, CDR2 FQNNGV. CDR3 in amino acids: CASSLTTGDHQETQYF. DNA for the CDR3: TGTGCCAGCAGCTTAACCACAGGGGACCACCAAGAGACCCAGTACTTC.

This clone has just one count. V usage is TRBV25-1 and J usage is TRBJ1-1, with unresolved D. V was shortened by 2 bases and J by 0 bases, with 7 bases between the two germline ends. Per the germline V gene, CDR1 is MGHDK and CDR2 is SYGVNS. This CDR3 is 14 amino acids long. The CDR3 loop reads CASSEGTLNTEAFF. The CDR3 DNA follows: TGTGCCAGCAGTGAAGGCACCCTGAACACTGAAGCTTTCTTT.

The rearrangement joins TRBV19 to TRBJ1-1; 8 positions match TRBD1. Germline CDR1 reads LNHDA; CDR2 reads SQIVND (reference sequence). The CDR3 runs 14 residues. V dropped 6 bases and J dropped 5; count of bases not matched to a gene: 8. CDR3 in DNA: TGTGCCAGTAGGCCCACTACAGGGGGAACTGAAGCTTTCTTT. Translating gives CASRPTTGGTEAFF.

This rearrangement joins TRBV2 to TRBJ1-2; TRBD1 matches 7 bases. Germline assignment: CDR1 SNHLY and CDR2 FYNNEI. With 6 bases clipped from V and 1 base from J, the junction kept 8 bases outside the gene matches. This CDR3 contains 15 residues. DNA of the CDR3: TGTGCCAGCAGATCCCCCGGGACAGTTAACTATGGCTACACCTTC. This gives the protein CASRSPGTVNYGYTF.

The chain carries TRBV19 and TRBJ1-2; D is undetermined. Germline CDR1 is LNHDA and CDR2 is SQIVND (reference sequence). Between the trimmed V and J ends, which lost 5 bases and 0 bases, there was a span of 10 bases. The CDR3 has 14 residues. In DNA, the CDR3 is TGTGCCAGTAGTGAATACGGGTCTAACTATGGCTACACCTTC. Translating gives CASSEYGSNYGYTF.

In DNA, the CDR3 is TGTGCCAGCAGTTCCAGGGACAGGGGGCGGTACGAGCAGTACTTC. This codes for CASSSRDRGRYEQYF. The chain couples TRBV27 to TRBJ2-7; 12 positions match TRBD1. V gave up 4 bases and J gave up 4 bases; unmatched junction bases: 5. Germline V gene lookup returns CDR1 MNHEY and CDR2 SMNVEV (reference sequence). The CDR3 extends over 15 amino acids.

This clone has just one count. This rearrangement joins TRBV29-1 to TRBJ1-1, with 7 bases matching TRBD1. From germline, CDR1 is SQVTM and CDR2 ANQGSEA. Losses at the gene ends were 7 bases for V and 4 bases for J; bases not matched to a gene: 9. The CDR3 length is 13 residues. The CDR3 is CSGLEGARTEAFF. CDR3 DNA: TGCAGCGGACTCGAGGGGGCCCGCACTGAAGCTTTCTTT.